This T cell receptor beta chain derives from a study of blood T cell repertoires in COVID-19. Clones were read by immunoSEQ multiplex PCR, and TCRdb kept only the in-frame ones, dropping some. The sample holds 150,000 to 200,000 clones; 80% to 90% are singletons and the top ten take roughly 2.5%. This clone was observed a single time. CDR1 SGHDT and CDR2 YYEEEE come from the germline V gene. The trim removed 4 bases at V and 6 bases at J, leaving 4 bases unmatched. The CDR3 runs 13 residues. The source is a man aged 40-49 years with active or convalescent COVID-19. The chain combines TRBV5-6 with TRBJ1-5, with TRBD1 matching 7 bases. Sequences were obtained from peripheral blood. Here the CDR3 DNA reads TGTGCCAGCAGCCTCGGGACAGCTCAGCCCCAGCATTTT. Translation: CASSLGTAQPQHF.